Listed below are T cell receptor beta chains from one sample, sequenced in a study of glioma-infiltrating T cells after dendritic cell vaccination. The repertoire was sequenced with immunoSEQ multiplex PCR; TCRdb's copy has only in-frame clones and lacks some. In the table there are 65,000 to 80,000 clones, around 81% of which are singletons. The sample here was blood, taken before dendritic cell vaccination. The receptors shown here come from a human donor with glioblastoma. Both conserved end residues are part of each CDR3. D genes are given only for firm matches. Clone sizes are given selectively: once, few, many, or a class where the clone is expanded.

j_call: TRBJ1-4
clone_size: NA
v_call: TRBV5-1
d_call: TRBD1
cdr3_aa: CASSSIGQGANEKLFF
cdr3_nt: TGCGCCAGCAGCTCGATCGGACAGGGGGCGAATGAAAAACTGTTTTTT

j_call: TRBJ1-2
clone_size: NA
v_call: TRBV29-1
d_call: NA
cdr3_aa: CSVVTGQGYTF
cdr3_nt: TGCAGCGTTGTAACAGGACAGGGCTACACCTTC

j_call: TRBJ1-2
clone_size: NA
v_call: TRBV5-4
d_call: NA
cdr3_aa: CASSLGSSDYGYTF
cdr3_nt: TGTGCCAGCAGCTTGGGTAGCTCCGACTATGGCTACACCTTC

j_call: TRBJ2-3
clone_size: NA
v_call: TRBV4-2
d_call: NA
cdr3_aa: CASSQDEGTDTQYF
cdr3_nt: TGTGCCAGCAGCCAAGATGAGGGCACAGATACGCAGTATTTT

j_call: TRBJ2-2
clone_size: NA
v_call: TRBV30
d_call: TRBD1
cdr3_aa: CAWTSLKGATGELFF
cdr3_nt: TGTGCCTGGACCTCCCTTAAGGGGGCCACCGGGGAGCTGTTTTTT

j_call: TRBJ2-1
clone_size: NA
v_call: TRBV15
d_call: NA
cdr3_aa: CATSTYRAGSYNEQFF
cdr3_nt: TGTGCCACCAGCACCTACAGGGCCGGCTCCTACAATGAGCAGTTCTTC

j_call: TRBJ1-3
clone_size: few
v_call: TRBV6-5
d_call: TRBD1
cdr3_aa: CASRGTAGNTIYF
cdr3_nt: TGTGCCAGCAGGGGGACAGCTGGAAACACCATATATTTT

j_call: TRBJ2-1
clone_size: once
v_call: TRBV11-2
d_call: NA
cdr3_aa: CASSLVAVSYNEQFF
cdr3_nt: TGTGCCAGCAGCTTAGTGGCAGTATCCTACAATGAGCAGTTCTTC

j_call: TRBJ1-4
clone_size: NA
v_call: TRBV7-2
d_call: NA
cdr3_aa: CASSFGQGRGEKLFF
cdr3_nt: TGTGCCAGCAGCTTCGGGCAGGGGCGAGGGGAAAAACTGTTTTTT

j_call: TRBJ2-7
clone_size: NA
v_call: TRBV7-9
d_call: TRBD2
cdr3_aa: CASTPISGGSTYEQYF
cdr3_nt: TGTGCCAGCACCCCTATCAGCGGGGGGTCAACCTACGAGCAGTACTTC

j_call: TRBJ1-2
clone_size: NA
v_call: TRBV6-5
d_call: TRBD1
cdr3_aa: CASRSGGKGYTF
cdr3_nt: TGTGCCAGCAGGTCAGGGGGCAAGGGCTACACCTTC

j_call: TRBJ1-2
clone_size: NA
v_call: TRBV7-9
d_call: TRBD1
cdr3_aa: CASSLIPQGEGAGYTF
cdr3_nt: TGTGCCAGCAGCTTAATTCCCCAGGGGGAAGGTGCCGGCTACACCTTC

j_call: TRBJ1-1
clone_size: NA
v_call: TRBV7-9
d_call: NA
cdr3_aa: CASSPQGVEAFF
cdr3_nt: TGTGCCAGCAGCCCCCAAGGGGTTGAAGCTTTCTTT

j_call: TRBJ2-1
clone_size: NA
v_call: TRBV15
d_call: TRBD2
cdr3_aa: CATARTSGENLNNEQFF
cdr3_nt: TGTGCCACCGCGCGGACTAGCGGGGAGAACCTTAACAATGAGCAGTTCTTC

j_call: TRBJ2-6
clone_size: NA
v_call: TRBV29-1
d_call: NA
cdr3_aa: CSVEEAYVLTF
cdr3_nt: TGCAGCGTTGAGGAGGCATACGTCCTGACTTTC

j_call: TRBJ1-1
clone_size: NA
v_call: TRBV11-2
d_call: NA
cdr3_aa: CASQRTTEAFF
cdr3_nt: TGTGCCAGCCAGAGGACAACTGAAGCTTTCTTT

j_call: TRBJ1-2
clone_size: once
v_call: TRBV19
d_call: NA
cdr3_aa: CASSISLIGDNYGYTF
cdr3_nt: TGTGCCAGTAGTATCTCCTTGATAGGGGATAACTATGGCTACACCTTC

j_call: TRBJ2-1
clone_size: NA
v_call: TRBV19
d_call: TRBD2
cdr3_aa: CASSSLAGGPSHEQFF
cdr3_nt: TGTGCCAGTAGTTCACTAGCGGGGGGGCCGTCGCATGAGCAGTTCTTC

j_call: TRBJ2-3
clone_size: NA
v_call: TRBV29-1
d_call: TRBD1
cdr3_aa: CSVESDRGPGDTQYF
cdr3_nt: TGCAGCGTTGAATCGGACAGGGGGCCGGGAGATACGCAGTATTTT

j_call: TRBJ2-6
clone_size: NA
v_call: TRBV2
d_call: NA
cdr3_aa: CASTLSLSGANVLTF
cdr3_nt: TGTGCCAGCACCTTATCTCTGTCTGGGGCCAACGTCCTGACTTTC

j_call: TRBJ2-1
clone_size: NA
v_call: TRBV7-2
d_call: TRBD2
cdr3_aa: CASSPTSGGDNEQFF
cdr3_nt: TGTGCCAGCAGCCCCACTAGCGGGGGTGACAATGAGCAGTTCTTC

j_call: TRBJ2-7
clone_size: NA
v_call: TRBV7-3
d_call: TRBD1
cdr3_aa: CASSSQSGTDYEQYF
cdr3_nt: TGTGCCAGCAGCTCCCAATCCGGGACAGACTACGAGCAGTACTTC

j_call: TRBJ2-1
clone_size: NA
v_call: TRBV7-9
d_call: TRBD1
cdr3_aa: CASSSRDRRYNEQFF
cdr3_nt: TGTGCCAGCAGCTCCCGGGACAGGCGTTACAATGAGCAGTTCTTC

j_call: TRBJ1-2
clone_size: NA
v_call: TRBV5-1
d_call: TRBD1
cdr3_aa: CASSSGTGGARQSYTF
cdr3_nt: TGCGCCAGCAGCTCCGGGACAGGGGGCGCCCGGCAGAGCTACACCTTC

j_call: TRBJ1-1
clone_size: NA
v_call: TRBV29-1
d_call: TRBD1
cdr3_aa: CSVQTGDTEAFF
cdr3_nt: TGCAGCGTTCAAACAGGGGACACTGAAGCTTTCTTT

j_call: TRBJ2-7
clone_size: NA
v_call: TRBV19
d_call: TRBD2
cdr3_aa: CASSIGAGGPYEQYF
cdr3_nt: TGTGCCAGTAGTATCGGTGCGGGGGGGCCCTACGAGCAGTACTTC

j_call: TRBJ1-6
clone_size: NA
v_call: TRBV7-6
d_call: TRBD1
cdr3_aa: CASSPTNRGLRNSPLHF
cdr3_nt: TGTGCCAGCAGCCCAACAAACAGGGGGCTACGAAATTCACCCCTCCACTTT

j_call: TRBJ2-7
clone_size: NA
v_call: TRBV5-5
d_call: TRBD1
cdr3_aa: CASSLELRTGSYEQYF
cdr3_nt: TGTGCCAGCAGCTTGGAGTTAAGGACAGGGAGCTACGAGCAGTACTTC

j_call: TRBJ1-2
clone_size: NA
v_call: TRBV15
d_call: NA
cdr3_aa: CATSRAPTGNYGYTF
cdr3_nt: TGTGCCACCAGCAGAGCCCCAACAGGAAACTATGGCTACACCTTC

j_call: TRBJ1-2
clone_size: NA
v_call: TRBV19
d_call: NA
cdr3_aa: CASSNLDRFVYGYTF
cdr3_nt: TGTGCCAGTAGTAACCTCGACAGGTTTGTCTATGGCTACACCTTC

j_call: TRBJ1-5
clone_size: NA
v_call: TRBV7-8
d_call: NA
cdr3_aa: CASSPSLPSNQPQHF
cdr3_nt: TGTGCCAGCAGCCCCTCTCTCCCTAGCAATCAGCCCCAGCATTTT

j_call: TRBJ1-1
clone_size: NA
v_call: TRBV6-6
d_call: TRBD1
cdr3_aa: CASSYRTGGTEAFF
cdr3_nt: TGTGCCAGCAGTTACCGTACAGGGGGCACTGAAGCTTTCTTT

j_call: TRBJ1-2
clone_size: NA
v_call: TRBV6-6
d_call: TRBD1
cdr3_aa: CASSDRGNYGYTF
cdr3_nt: TGTGCCAGCAGTGACAGGGGGAACTATGGCTACACCTTC

j_call: TRBJ1-5
clone_size: NA
v_call: TRBV10-3
d_call: TRBD1
cdr3_aa: CAIRSDRANQPQHF
cdr3_nt: TGTGCCATCAGGTCGGACAGGGCCAATCAGCCCCAGCATTTT

j_call: TRBJ1-1
clone_size: NA
v_call: TRBV11-2
d_call: NA
cdr3_aa: CASSPGNTEAFF
cdr3_nt: TGTGCCAGCTCCCCCGGGAACACTGAAGCTTTCTTT

j_call: TRBJ2-1
clone_size: NA
v_call: TRBV7-9
d_call: TRBD2
cdr3_aa: CASSLQRGAHNEQFF
cdr3_nt: TGTGCCAGCAGCCTCCAGCGGGGGGCTCATAATGAGCAGTTCTTC

j_call: TRBJ1-1
clone_size: NA
v_call: TRBV19
d_call: NA
cdr3_aa: CASSIGWGDPEAFF
cdr3_nt: TGTGCCAGTAGTATCGGCTGGGGAGACCCTGAAGCTTTCTTT

j_call: TRBJ2-2
clone_size: NA
v_call: TRBV5-1
d_call: NA
cdr3_aa: CASTQGNANTGELFF
cdr3_nt: TGCGCCAGCACACAGGGAAATGCGAACACCGGGGAGCTGTTTTTT

j_call: TRBJ2-7
clone_size: NA
v_call: TRBV4-1
d_call: TRBD1
cdr3_aa: CASSQEVGRTGGYEQYF
cdr3_nt: TGCGCCAGCAGCCAAGAGGTCGGGCGGACAGGAGGATACGAGCAGTACTTC

j_call: TRBJ1-4
clone_size: NA
v_call: TRBV2
d_call: NA
cdr3_aa: CASSESGREKLFF
cdr3_nt: TGTGCCAGCAGTGAATCGGGGAGAGAAAAACTGTTTTTT

j_call: TRBJ2-6
clone_size: NA
v_call: TRBV27
d_call: TRBD1
cdr3_aa: CASSLSLRQGIAGANVLTF
cdr3_nt: TGTGCCAGCAGTTTATCGCTCAGACAGGGGATAGCAGGGGCCAACGTCCTGACTTTC

j_call: TRBJ1-3
clone_size: NA
v_call: TRBV29-1
d_call: TRBD1
cdr3_aa: CSVRLTGSSSGNTIYF
cdr3_nt: TGCAGCGTGCGACTGACAGGGTCGAGCTCTGGAAACACCATATATTTT

j_call: TRBJ1-5
clone_size: few
v_call: TRBV6-1
d_call: NA
cdr3_aa: CASAGYSNQPQHF
cdr3_nt: TGTGCCAGCGCAGGATATAGCAATCAGCCCCAGCATTTT

j_call: TRBJ2-5
clone_size: NA
v_call: TRBV5-1
d_call: NA
cdr3_aa: CASSLQGPRETQYF
cdr3_nt: TGCGCCAGCAGCTTACAGGGCCCGAGGGAGACCCAGTACTTC

j_call: TRBJ1-4
clone_size: NA
v_call: TRBV18
d_call: NA
cdr3_aa: CASSNMVFAEKLFF
cdr3_nt: TGTGCCAGCTCTAACATGGTCTTCGCTGAAAAACTGTTTTTT

j_call: TRBJ1-6
clone_size: few
v_call: TRBV19
d_call: NA
cdr3_aa: CASSIQENSPLHF
cdr3_nt: TGTGCCAGTAGTATACAGGAAAATTCACCCCTCCACTTT

j_call: TRBJ1-1
clone_size: few
v_call: TRBV7-3
d_call: NA
cdr3_aa: CASSLEGIGNTEAFF
cdr3_nt: TGTGCCAGCAGCTTGGAGGGCATCGGGAACACTGAAGCTTTCTTT